This TCR beta chain emerged from a study of CD8 T cells in Susac syndrome. The V end was cut by 6 bases, the J end by 5 bases, with 13 bases between. CDR1 SQVTM and CDR2 ANQGSEA come from the germline V gene. The CDR3 consists of 12 residues. Random hexamers served to reverse transcribe roughly 0.45 to 1 ug RNA. Via MiXCR, TCRdb re-called the immunoSEQ multiplex PCR reads, giving one row per CDR3 protein. The repertoire has roughly 180,000 distinct CDR3 sequences, about 94% of them found once; the top ten carry 0.085% to 0.12%. This chain links TRBV29-1 with TRBJ2-5, with D possibly being TRBD2 (5 bases). Sequences were obtained from CD4+ T cells from PBMCs. The sequence came from a human donor in good health. CDR3: CSVTTSRETQYF. The CDR3 coding sequence is TGCAGCGTAACAACTAGTCGGGAGACCCAGTACTTC.